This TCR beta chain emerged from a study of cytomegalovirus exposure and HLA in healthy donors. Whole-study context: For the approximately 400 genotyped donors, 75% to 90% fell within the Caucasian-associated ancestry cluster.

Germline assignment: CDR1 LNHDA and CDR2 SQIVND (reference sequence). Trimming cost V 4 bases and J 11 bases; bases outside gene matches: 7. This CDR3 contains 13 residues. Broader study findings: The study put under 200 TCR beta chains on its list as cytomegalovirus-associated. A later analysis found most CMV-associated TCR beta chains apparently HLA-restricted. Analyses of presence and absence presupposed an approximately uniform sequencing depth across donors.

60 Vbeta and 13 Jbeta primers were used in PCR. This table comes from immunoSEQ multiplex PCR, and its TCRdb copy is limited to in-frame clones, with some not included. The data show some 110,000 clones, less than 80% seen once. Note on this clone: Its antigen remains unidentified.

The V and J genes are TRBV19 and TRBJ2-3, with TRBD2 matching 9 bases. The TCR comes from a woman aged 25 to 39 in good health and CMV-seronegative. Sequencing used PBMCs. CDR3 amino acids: CASSTRGRGGQYF. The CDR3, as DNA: TGTGCCAGTAGTACACGCGGGAGGGGCGGGCAGTATTTT.